This T cell receptor beta chain derives from a study of monozygotic twins with inflammatory bowel disease. Study-wide results and limits: Immunosuppressive treatment differences may have increased patient repertoire variability. A single strong IBD-associated signal or clonotype was not supported by the findings.

Germline V gene sequence: CDR1 DFQATT, CDR2 SNEGSKA (reference sequence). There are 18 residues in the CDR3. A note on this clonotype: What it binds is unknown.

The authors made each sample's cDNA in eight separate reactions. Each of TCRalpha and TCRbeta cDNA went through two nested PCRs, lasting around 15 and 10 cycles. TCRdb re-analyzed the 5' RACE reads; it lists each CDR3 protein once, without DNA. Seen in this sample are approximately 200,000 distinct CDR3 sequences; the ten most common clones hold less than 2%. This rearrangement joins TRBV20-1 to TRBJ2-7; TCRdb selects TRBD1, and the lack of DNA leaves this call unchecked. Sequencing input: blood. This receptor was obtained from a human donor with ulcerative colitis or Crohn's disease, or a healthy co-twin of an affected twin (not recorded which). CDR3 residues: CSARPRTYWTGDSYEQYF.